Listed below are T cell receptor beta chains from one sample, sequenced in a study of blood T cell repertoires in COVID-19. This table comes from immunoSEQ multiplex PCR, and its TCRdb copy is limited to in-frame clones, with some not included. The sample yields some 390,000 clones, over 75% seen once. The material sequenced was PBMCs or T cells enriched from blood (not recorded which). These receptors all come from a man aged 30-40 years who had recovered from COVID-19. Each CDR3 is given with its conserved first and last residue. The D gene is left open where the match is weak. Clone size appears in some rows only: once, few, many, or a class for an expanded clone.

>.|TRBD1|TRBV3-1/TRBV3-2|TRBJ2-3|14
TGTGCCAGCAGCTACCGACAGGGGACAGATACGCAGTATTTT
CASSYRQGTDTQYF
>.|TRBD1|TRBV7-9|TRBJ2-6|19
TGTGCCAGCAGCTCGGGGAGGAGGACAGGGGGCGTTGGGGCCAACGTCCTGACTTTC
CASSSGRRTGGVGANVLTF
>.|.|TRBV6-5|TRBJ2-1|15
TGTGCCAGCAAAGGGACTCCACCAGCCTACAATGAGCAGTTCTTC
CASKGTPPAYNEQFF
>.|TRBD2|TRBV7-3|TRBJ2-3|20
TGTGCCAGCAGCTCCTCCCCCTCGACTAGCGGGGACACTAGCACAGATACGCAGTATTTT
CASSSSPSTSGDTSTDTQYF
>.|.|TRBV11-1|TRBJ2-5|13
TGTGCCAGCAGCCCCACAGGGTCGGAGACCCAGTACTTC
CASSPTGSETQYF
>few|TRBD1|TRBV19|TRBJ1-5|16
TGTGCCAGTAGTATAGGAGGGGGCGCGGGGTCACAGCCCCAGCATTTT
CASSIGGGAGSQPQHF
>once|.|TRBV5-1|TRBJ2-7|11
TGCGCCAGCAGCTTAGCAGGCGAGCAGTACTTC
CASSLAGEQYF
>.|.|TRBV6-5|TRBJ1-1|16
TGTGCCAGCAGTTACTCGGGAGGGGTAATGAACACTGAAGCTTTCTTT
CASSYSGGVMNTEAFF
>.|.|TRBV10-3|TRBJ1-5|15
TGTGCCATCAGCGAGACAGCAAATAGCAATCAGCCCCAGCATTTT
CAISETANSNQPQHF
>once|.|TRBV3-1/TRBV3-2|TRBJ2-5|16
TGTGCCAGCAGCCAGGAAGGGCGGGGGCTTTGGGAGACCCAGTACTTC
CASSQEGRGLWETQYF
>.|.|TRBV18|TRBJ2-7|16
TGTGCCAGCTCACCAGGGGGGGGCCCTAGCTCCTACGAGCAGTACTTC
CASSPGGGPSSYEQYF
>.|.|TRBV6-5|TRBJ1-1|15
TGTGCCAGCAGAATACACGGGGGGATGAACACTGAAGCTTTCTTT
CASRIHGGMNTEAFF
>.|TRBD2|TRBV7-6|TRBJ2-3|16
TGTGCCAGCAGCGTCGGACTAGCGGGAGTGTCAGATACGCAGTATTTT
CASSVGLAGVSDTQYF
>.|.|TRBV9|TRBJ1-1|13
TGTGCCAGCAGCGGAGGGACTGAGCCTGAAGCTTTCTTT
CASSGGTEPEAFF
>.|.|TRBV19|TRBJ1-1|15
TGTGCCAGTAGTATCTCCGGAGTTATGAACACTGAAGCTTTCTTT
CASSISGVMNTEAFF
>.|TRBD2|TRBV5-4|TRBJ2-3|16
TGTGCCAGCAGCTTATTAGCGGGAGATGGCACAGATACGCAGTATTTT
CASSLLAGDGTDTQYF
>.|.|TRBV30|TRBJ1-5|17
TGTGCCTGGAGCACACAGTTGGCAGGAATGGGGGCGAAGCCCCAGCATTTT
CAWSTQLAGMGAKPQHF
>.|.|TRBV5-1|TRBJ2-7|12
TGCGCCAGCAGCCAGACTAGCTACGAGCAGTACTTC
CASSQTSYEQYF
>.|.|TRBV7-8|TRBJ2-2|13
TGTGCCAGCAGCAGACGCCGGGATGGGGAGCTGTTTTTT
CASSRRRDGELFF
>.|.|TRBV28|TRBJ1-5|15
TGTGCCAGCAGTTTATTAGGGGCAGGAGAGAGGGGGCAGCATTTT
CASSLLGAGERGQHF
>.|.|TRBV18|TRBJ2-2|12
TGTGCCAGCTCCGCGGGAACCGGGGAGCTGTTTTTT
CASSAGTGELFF
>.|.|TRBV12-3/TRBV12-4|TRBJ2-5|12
TGTGCCAGCAGTTGGGTGAACAGGGCCCAGTACTTC
CASSWVNRAQYF
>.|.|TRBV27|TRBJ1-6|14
TGTGCCAGCGCCCCGCGGGCTCAAAATTCACCCCTCCACTTT
CASAPRAQNSPLHF
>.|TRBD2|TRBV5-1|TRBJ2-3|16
TGCGCCAGCAGCCCGAGGACTAGCGGGGGGGCAGATACGCAGTATTTT
CASSPRTSGGADTQYF
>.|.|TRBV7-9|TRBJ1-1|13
TGTGCCAGCAGTCAACAGGGTCCAACTGAAGCTTTCTTT
CASSQQGPTEAFF
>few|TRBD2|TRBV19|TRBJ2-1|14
TGTGCCAGTAGTATTAGCGGGTTTATCTATGAGCAGTTCTTC
CASSISGFIYEQFF